The present entry profiles one T cell receptor beta chain with its context. The antigen is unknown. The sample comes from a study of T cell responses to AZD1222 COVID-19 vaccine. The study's findings and limits: Researchers took repertoire samples only after the peak T cell response had come. Across spike, vaccine-associated CD4 TCRs were found, dominant at 160-218 and 743-854. There were mostly white British donors and more females than males, and clonal diversity was possibly underestimated.

The germline V gene has CDR1 SEHNR and CDR2 FQNEAQ (reference sequence). V lost 6 bases to trimming and J lost 7 bases, with 10 bases between them. This CDR3 spans 12 amino acids. Assay used: immunoSEQ multiplex PCR; TCRdb lists only in-frame clones, some missing. The sample records 95,000 to 100,000 clones, about 89% being singletons. The sequence derives from an adult in good health. The chain is built from TRBV7-9 and TRBJ2-1; D call uncertain. The source was peripheral blood, collected on day 0 of AZD1222 vaccination. The CDR3 is CASSHGPNEQFF. As DNA, the CDR3 is TGTGCCAGCAGTCACGGGCCAAATGAGCAGTTCTTC.